The next 17 T cell receptor beta chains were all read from a single sample in a study of tumor and adjacent non-tumor tissue in lung cancer. RNA was extracted from bulk tissue without any cell sorting. Three rounds of nested PCR, following a modified ARM-PCR protocol, produced the TCRbeta library. From the multiplex PCR reads, TCRdb called clonotypes with MiXCR, one entry per CDR3 protein. This sample yields 91,000 or so distinct CDR3 sequences, of which approximately 70% are seen a single time; around 17% belongs to the top ten. The sample comprised lung tumor tissue. Receptor source: a man aged 60 to 75 with non-small cell lung cancer.

The CDR3, as DNA: TGCAGCGTTGAAACCCAGAGGGGGCAGTACTTC. Amino acid sequence: CSVETQRGQYF. The V and J genes are TRBV29-1 and TRBJ2-7; perhaps D is TRBD1 or TRBD2 (5 bases each). With 2 bases removed from V and 9 bases from J, the gap between germline ends came to 11 bases. The germline V gene has CDR1 SQVTM and CDR2 ANQGSEA. This CDR3 spans 11 amino acids.

This clonotype was seen more than once but under ten times. This could be a read error, since a much larger clone is one nucleotide away. The rearrangement joins TRBV12-3 or TRBV12-4 to TRBJ2-5, with D perhaps matching TRBD2 (6 bases). This CDR3 region has 14 residues. Trimming removed 4 bases from V and 5 bases from J, with 14 bases in between. The CDR3, as DNA: TGTGCCAGCAGTTCAGAGGGAGGTGGGGAGACCCAGTACTTC. Its translation is CASSSEGGGETQYF.

This clonotype was found many times. Being one base from a much bigger clone, this may be a read error. The chain employs TRBV29-1 and TRBJ2-1, with TRBD1 as a possible D gene (6 bases). There are 12 residues in the CDR3. Trimming cost V 4 bases and J 9 bases, with 13 bases left between them. Germline V gene sequence: CDR1 SQVTM, CDR2 ANQGSEA. The chain's CDR3 is CSVGRTDSEQFF. CDR3 DNA: TGCAGCGTTGGTCGAACGGACAGTGAGCAGTTCTTC.

Concerning this clonotype: Sequence at one end of the junction differs from germline and may be a read error. The V call is TRBV11-2, the J call TRBJ2-4; 7 nucleotides agree with TRBD1. Germline V gene data show CDR1 as SGHAT and CDR2 as FQNNGV. This CDR3 spans 16 amino acids. This chain's CDR3 is CASSLEPGGVKNIQCF. The CDR3 DNA sequence: TGTGCCAGCAGCTTAGAGCCAGGGGGAGTCAAAAACATTCAGTGCTTC.

The chain is built from TRBV5-4 and TRBJ1-1, with D possibly being TRBD1 (5 bases). The CDR3 covers 15 residues. Deletions cut 8 bases from V and 1 base from J, with 18 bases between. Germline CDR1 reads SGHNT; CDR2 reads YYREEE (reference sequence). Written as DNA, the CDR3 is TGTGCCAGTAGCGGACATGGGGCTGGGAACACTGAAGCTTTCTTT. This sequence encodes CASSGHGAGNTEAFF.

Judged by abundance, this clonotype is medium-sized. The V gene is TRBV11-3, the J gene TRBJ2-2; maybe TRBD1 (6 bases). This CDR3 has 13 residues. The germline gives CDR1 SGHNT, CDR2 YENEEA. V lost 2 bases and J 7 bases, leaving 8 bases between the germline ends. The CDR3 protein is CASSLQGNGELFF. CDR3 DNA: TGTGCCAGCAGCTTACAGGGGAACGGGGAGCTGTTTTTT. Full variable domain (missing parts from reference TRBV11-3 and TRBJ2-2): EAGVVQSPRYKIIEKKQPVAFWCNPISGHNTLYWYLQNLGQGPELLIRYENEEAVDDSQLPKDRFSAERLKGVDSTLKIQPAELGDSAVYLCASSLQGNGELFFGEGSRLTVL.

A word on this clonotype: Because it lacks the conserved phenylalanine or tryptophan at the end, this CDR3 is likely a read error. V and J are TRBV10-2 and TRBJ1-1; perhaps TRBD1 as D (6 bases). The length of the CDR3 is 13 residues. The V gene's germline CDR1 is WSHSY and CDR2 SAAADI. Trimming stripped 9 bases from V and 3 bases from J, with 14 bases between. CDR3 bases: TGCGCCAGTTTCGGACAGCGGGACACTGAAGCTTTCTCT. The encoded protein is CASFGQRDTEAFS.

Points on this clonotype: One end of the junction varies from germline; a read error may be responsible. The chain has TRBV10-3 and TRBJ2-7, with 7 nucleotides matching TRBD1. Germline CDR1 reads ENHRY; CDR2 reads SYGVKD. The CDR3 is 16 residues long. The CDR3 region is CAISDTTGAPIYEQYF. The CDR3 DNA sequence: TGCGCCATCAGTGATACTACAGGGGCCCCCATCTACGAGCAGTACTTC.

The J gene is TRBJ1-2, the V gene TRBV5-1; tentatively, D is TRBD1 (5 bases). The CDR3 loop spans 14 amino acids. V was clipped by 5 bases and J by 0 bases, with 11 bases between them. Germline V gives CDR1 SGHRS, CDR2 YFSETQ. CDR3 nucleotides: TGCGCCAGCAGTAAAGACAGCCCTAACTATGGCTACACCTTC. It translates to CASSKDSPNYGYTF. The variable domain in full, with the rest retrieved from reference TRBV5-1 and TRBJ1-2, is KAGVTQTPRYLIKTRGQQVTLSCSPISGHRSVSWYQQTPGQGLQFLFEYFSETQRNKGNFPGRFSGRQFSNSRSEMNVSTLELGDSALYLCASSKDSPNYGYTFGSGTRLTVV.

Details on this clonotype: At one end the junction does not follow the germline gene, possibly because of a read error. The chain links TRBV7-9 to TRBJ1-5; D remains unclear. The CDR3 spans 12 residues. From germline, CDR1 is SEHNR and CDR2 FQNEAQ (reference sequence). DNA for the CDR3: TGTGCCAGCAGCTTAGACAATCAGCCCCGGCATTTT. Protein product: CASSLDNQPRHF.

In the case of this clonotype: Compared with germline, one end of the junction differs, possibly owing to a read error. The chain joins TRBV6-1 to TRBJ2-3; D unclear. Germline V lookup: CDR1 MNHNS, CDR2 SASEGT. The CDR3 length is 12 residues. This chain's CDR3 is CARSAKVDTKYF. The CDR3 DNA follows: TGTGCCAGGAGTGCCAAGGTAGATACGAAGTATTTT.

Of note for this clonotype: At one of its ends the junction is not consistent with the germline gene, which may arise from a read error. The chain's CDR3 is CASSQGGGLYNVQFF. CDR3 nucleotide sequence: TGCGCCAGCAGCCAAGGCGGGGGCCTTTACAATGTGCAGTTCTTC. This sequence joins TRBV4-3 and TRBJ2-1; D may be TRBD2 (7 bases). Germline V gene data show CDR1 as LGHNA and CDR2 as YSLEER. The CDR3 has 15 amino acids.

The chain employs TRBV12-3 or TRBV12-4 and TRBJ2-3; D uncertain. The CDR3 extends over 16 amino acids. CDR3 nucleotides: TGTGCTAACAGTGAGTGGGCGGTCCGTAGCACAGATACGCAGTATTTT. This translates into CANSEWAVRSTDTQYF.

This clonotype was detected many times. The V call is TRBV12-3 or TRBV12-4, the J call TRBJ1-2; 10 bases are shared with TRBD1. The CDR3 contains 17 residues. The junction had 14 bases not matched to a gene; V was cut back by 6 bases and J by 4 bases. The CDR3 bases are TGTGCCAGCAGGCTCCTTGGGACAGGGGAGAGGGTCTATGGCTACACCTTC. This sequence encodes CASRLLGTGERVYGYTF.

This clonotype ranks as medium-sized. The chain is built from TRBV4-3 and TRBJ1-1; D is ambiguous. Trimming took off 0 bases at V and 2 bases at J, with 10 bases between the two ends. CDR3 length equals 15 residues. Germline V gene lookup returns CDR1 LGHNA and CDR2 YSLEER. The DNA of the CDR3 is TGCGCCAGCAGCCAAGAATTAGGAGTTAACACTGAAGCTTTCTTT. As protein: CASSQELGVNTEAFF.

As to this clonotype: This CDR3 is missing its conserved last phenylalanine or tryptophan, likely due to a read error. This CDR3 is CASNQGQGWTDTQYS. For the CDR3, the DNA is TGTGCCAGCAACCAGGGACAGGGTTGGACAGATACGCAGTATTCT. The rearrangement uses TRBV7-9 and TRBJ2-3; 9 bases are shared with TRBD1. The V gene end was trimmed by 7 bases and the J gene end by 3 bases; junction bases not matched to a gene: 8. CDR1 SEHNR and CDR2 FQNEAQ come from the germline V gene (reference sequence). This CDR3 comprises 15 residues.

This clonotype was counted only a few times. The chain recombines TRBV4-2 with TRBJ2-1; D unclear. Trimming pared 1 base from V and 5 bases from J, leaving 6 bases between. Germline V lookup: CDR1 LGHNA, CDR2 YNFKEQ. This CDR3 is built from 13 residues. The CDR3 here is CASSQVNNNEQFF. The CDR3 DNA follows: TGTGCCAGCAGCCAAGTGAATAACAATGAGCAGTTCTTC.